Each of the 3 T cell receptor beta chains below was sequenced from the same sample in a study of radiation and T cells in renal cell carcinoma. The protocol was immunoSEQ multiplex PCR, while the TCRdb copy is restricted to in-frame clones and leaves out a portion. Of about 130,000 clones detected, 81% appear once; the ten largest clones hold roughly 5.9%. Documented time point: blood 2 weeks post-SBRT. Indicated treatment: 15 Gy SBRT to primary tumor, nephrectomy 4 weeks later. Sequenced here: blood, sampled from a patient whose treatment included radiotherapy and nephrectomy. The receptors were gathered from a man between 50 and 59 years old with renal cell carcinoma.

The CDR3 DNA follows: TGTGCCAGTAGTATGGGGCAGGACGATCAGCCCCAGCATTTT. Amino acid sequence: CASSMGQDDQPQHF. The chain links TRBV19 to TRBJ1-5, with D maybe TRBD1 (5 bases). The germline CDR1 and CDR2 sequences are LNHDA and SQIVND (reference sequence). The V gene lost 3 bases and the J gene lost 5 bases, with 11 bases spanning the gap. This CDR3 spans 14 amino acids. Full variable domain (rest looked up from reference TRBV19 and TRBJ1-5): DGGITQSPKYLFRKEGQNVTLSCEQNLNHDAMYWYRQDPGQGLRLIYYSQIVNDFQKGDIAEGYSVSREKKESFPLTVTSAQKNPTAFYLCASSMGQDDQPQHFGDGTRLSIL.

The V call is TRBV5-6, the J call TRBJ2-3, with TRBD2 identical over 7 bases. CDR1 SGHDT and CDR2 YYEEEE come from the germline V gene. The CDR3 spans 14 residues. V lost 2 bases and J lost 5; bases outside the gene matches: 5. The CDR3 spells CASSFAGDGDTQYF. The CDR3 region has the DNA TGTGCCAGCAGCTTCGCGGGAGATGGAGATACGCAGTATTTT.

This clone has only one observation. The chain employs TRBV4-1 and TRBJ2-7, with 7 nucleotides matching TRBD2. The ends lost 0 bases at V and 2 bases at J; junction bases unmatched: 7. The CDR3 has 16 residues. Germline V gives CDR1 MGHRA, CDR2 YSYEKL. The CDR3 loop reads CASSQDRGGVAYEQYF. Here the CDR3 DNA reads TGCGCCAGCAGCCAAGATAGGGGAGGGGTAGCCTACGAGCAGTACTTC.